This entry lists 28 T cell receptor beta chains sequenced from one sample in a study of Graves' ophthalmopathy and Graves' hyperthyroidism. The authors amplified TCR beta CDR3 regions, and they did so from RNA transcripts for repertoire sequencing. First-round RT-PCR relied on HTBI primers, and a second-round multiplex PCR came next. Each CDR3 protein is one row after TCRdb ran MiXCR on the multiplex PCR reads. The sample lists about 400,000 distinct CDR3 sequences; about a sixth were seen once. Input material: peripheral blood. These receptors came from a woman aged 18 to 35 with Graves' ophthalmopathy.

This clonotype occurred many times. The J gene is TRBJ2-3, the V gene TRBV7-3; D remains unclear. CDR3 length: 12 amino acids. Germline values: CDR1 SGHTA, CDR2 FQGTGA. V lost 4 bases to trimming and J lost 10 bases, with 12 bases between them. The CDR3 DNA sequence: TGTGCCAGCAGCTCCCCCCCCTTAGCGCAGTATTTT. It yields the protein CASSSPPLAQYF.

This clonotype was seen at least ten times. The rearrangement uses TRBV12-3 or TRBV12-4 and TRBJ2-2, with 9 bases fitting TRBD2. The CDR3 sequence is 15 residues long. V dropped 6 bases and J dropped 5; count of bases not matched to a gene: 7. CDR3 DNA sequence: TGTGCCAGCAGACGCGGGGGGGCGGGGACCGGGGAGCTGTTTTTT. Translation: CASRRGGAGTGELFF.

This clonotype occurred many times. The V and J genes are TRBV25-1 and TRBJ1-2; 8 bases line up with TRBD1. V lost 4 bases to trimming and J lost 4 bases; unmatched junction nucleotides: 5. The length of the CDR3 is 14 residues. Germline V lookup: CDR1 MGHDK, CDR2 SYGVNS. The CDR3 coding sequence is TGTGCCAGCAGTGCCGGGACAGGAGGCTATGGCTACACCTTC. As protein: CASSAGTGGYGYTF.

This clonotype was counted a few times. The chain couples TRBV3-1 to TRBJ2-7, with 10 positions matching TRBD2. After removal of 8 bases from V and 4 bases from J, the junction contained 11 bases not matched to a gene. The CDR3 contains 15 residues. Germline assignment: CDR1 LGHDT and CDR2 YNNKEL (reference sequence). The CDR3: CASESASGGLYEQYF. Here the CDR3 DNA reads TGTGCCAGCGAGTCGGCTAGCGGGGGTCTTTACGAGCAGTACTTC.

This clonotype was picked up many times. The chain has TRBV4-2 and TRBJ2-7, with 10 bases lining up with TRBD1. The germline V gene has CDR1 LGHNA and CDR2 YNFKEQ. Germline trimming cut 7 bases from V and 7 bases from J; bases unmatched to any gene: 10. The CDR3 extends over 14 amino acids. This CDR3 reads CASKRGTGVGEQYF. CDR3 sequence (DNA): TGTGCCAGCAAACGCGGGACAGGGGTGGGAGAGCAGTACTTC.

This clonotype was counted ten times or more. The chain links TRBV7-2 to TRBJ2-2; 7 nucleotides match TRBD2. The junction had 7 bases not matched to a gene; V was cut back by 5 bases and J by 4 bases. CDR1 SGHTA and CDR2 FQGNSA come from the germline V gene. This CDR3 is 15 amino acids long. For the CDR3, the DNA is TGTGCCAGCAGCCCCCGGGGAGGGCTCACCGGGGAGCTGTTTTTT. As protein: CASSPRGGLTGELFF.

On this clonotype: Just one base apart from a much larger clone, this may be a read error. Since the CDR3 does not end with the conserved phenylalanine or tryptophan, this likely comes from a read error. J is TRBJ2-7 and V is TRBV7-2; D is uncertain. Germline values: CDR1 SGHTA, CDR2 FQGNSA. V gave up 3 bases and J gave up 7 bases, with 13 bases separating them. The CDR3 consists of 13 residues. The CDR3 loop reads CASSFSLTVEQYL. The CDR3 coding sequence is TGTGCCAGCAGCTTCTCCCTGACTGTTGAGCAGTACTTA.

This clonotype was observed many times. The chain has TRBV24-1 and TRBJ2-2; 10 bases match TRBD1. Losses at the gene ends were 11 bases for V and 4 bases for J; bases not matched to a gene: 6. Germline V gene data show CDR1 as KGHDR and CDR2 as SFDVKD. The CDR3 has 14 residues. CDR3: CAIKGQGTTGELFF. DNA of the CDR3: TGTGCCATAAAGGGACAGGGGACCACCGGGGAGCTGTTTTTT.

This chain links TRBV11-2 with TRBJ2-7; 9 nucleotides line up with TRBD1. CDR3 length: 13 amino acids. Germline-derived CDR1 and CDR2 are SGHAT and FQNNGV. Unmatched junction bases numbered 5, after V lost 4 bases and J lost 7 bases. The CDR3 protein is CASSWGQGEEQYF. In nucleotides, the CDR3 is TGTGCCAGCAGCTGGGGACAGGGCGAAGAGCAGTACTTC.

This clonotype was seen once. CDR3: CASSPARDRGYTF. CDR3 in DNA: TGTGCCAGCTCACCAGCCAGGGACAGAGGCTACACCTTC. The V and J genes are TRBV18 and TRBJ1-2; 7 bases match TRBD1. The CDR3 runs to 13 residues. CDR1 is KGHSH, CDR2 LQKENI, per germline. V dropped 2 bases and J dropped 8; count of bases not matched to a gene: 5. The entire variable domain, with the rest obtained from reference TRBV18 and TRBJ1-2, is as follows: NAGVMQNPRHLVRRRGQEARLRCSPMKGHSHVYWYRQLPEEGLKFMVYLQKENIIDESGMPKERFSAEFPKEGPSILRIQQVVRGDSAAYFCASSPARDRGYTFGSGTRLTVV.

This clonotype came up a few times. The CDR3 region is CASSLRGLAGGPITGELFF. The DNA of the CDR3 is TGTGCCAGCAGCTTGCGGGGACTAGCGGGAGGGCCAATCACCGGGGAGCTGTTTTTT. The chain combines TRBV5-4 with TRBJ2-2; 16 positions match TRBD2. Trimming removed 1 base from V and 4 bases from J; junction bases left unmatched: 7. The length of the CDR3 is 19 residues. Germline assignment: CDR1 SGHNT and CDR2 YYREEE (reference sequence).

This clonotype was counted many times. The rearrangement uses TRBV29-1 and TRBJ2-7; D possibly corresponds to TRBD1 (6 bases). The CDR3 is made up of 12 amino acids. Germline V gene sequence: CDR1 SQVTM, CDR2 ANQGSEA. Trimming cost V 5 bases and J 1 base, with 9 bases left between them. CDR3 loop: CSVSDRSYEQYF. The CDR3 bases are TGCAGCGTTTCCGACAGGTCCTACGAGCAGTACTTC.

The chain is built from TRBV30 and TRBJ2-7, with TRBD2 identical over 9 bases. This CDR3 contains 13 residues. V shed 8 bases, J shed 3 bases, and the junction held 8 bases outside the gene matches. Germline-derived CDR1 and CDR2 are GTSNPN and SVGIG (reference sequence). The CDR3 sequence is CALDSGSGYEQYF. CDR3 bases: TGTGCCCTGGATAGCGGGAGTGGCTACGAGCAGTACTTC. Full variable domain (rest looked up from reference TRBV30 and TRBJ2-7): SQTIHQWPATLVQPVGSPLSLECTVEGTSNPNLYWYRQAAGRGLQLLFYSVGIGQISSEVPQNLSASRPQDRQFILSSKKLLLSDSGFYLCALDSGSGYEQYFGPGTRLTVT.

This clonotype was seen repeatedly, ten times or more. The rearrangement links TRBV7-2 to TRBJ1-1; no firm D call. CDR1 is SGHTA, CDR2 FQGNSA, per germline. With 1 base removed from V and 0 bases from J, the gap between germline ends came to 6 bases. CDR3 size: 14 residues. The CDR3 bases are TGTGCCAGCAGCTTAGACAGAATGAACACTGAAGCTTTCTTT. This codes for CASSLDRMNTEAFF.

There are many counts of this clonotype. The chain employs TRBV11-2 and TRBJ2-7; 7 positions match TRBD1. The germline gives CDR1 SGHAT, CDR2 FQNNGV. Unmatched junction bases numbered 14, after V lost 5 bases and J lost 7 bases. The CDR3 loop spans 15 amino acids. The CDR3 is CASSQTDRVLQEQYF. CDR3 nucleotides: TGTGCCAGCAGCCAAACCGACAGGGTTTTGCAAGAGCAGTACTTC.

There are many counts of this clonotype. The chain is built from TRBV28 and TRBJ2-5; D call uncertain. The germline V gene has CDR1 MDHEN and CDR2 SYDVKM. There are 13 residues in the CDR3. V was shortened by 7 bases and J by 4 bases, with 13 bases between the two germline ends. CDR3 DNA: TGTGCCAGCACCAATGGACGGAGAGAGACCCAGTACTTC. Translated: CASTNGRRETQYF. Full variable domain (missing parts from reference TRBV28 and TRBJ2-5): DVKVTQSSRYLVKRTGEKVFLECVQDMDHENMFWYRQDPGLGLRLIYFSYDVKMKEKGDIPEGYSVSREKKERFSLILESASTNQTSMYLCASTNGRRETQYFGPGTRLLVL.

This clonotype showed up many times. The rearrangement uses TRBV7-3 and TRBJ1-1, with D hard to call. The CDR3 runs to 13 residues. Germline V lookup: CDR1 SGHTA, CDR2 FQGTGA. V was pared by 5 bases and J by 3 bases, with 10 bases between. The CDR3, as DNA: TGTGCCAGCAGCAAGTTCCGGCACACTGAAGCTTTCTTT. Translation: CASSKFRHTEAFF.

This clonotype was seen ten or more times. This chain uses TRBV27 with TRBJ2-7; 10 nucleotides align to TRBD2. V gave up 5 bases and J gave up 2 bases; unmatched junction bases: 3. This CDR3 contains 14 residues. In germline, CDR1 is MNHEY, CDR2 SMNVEV (reference sequence). The CDR3 protein is CASSTAGGTYEQYF. In DNA, the CDR3 is TGTGCCAGCAGTACAGCGGGGGGGACCTACGAGCAGTACTTC.

This clonotype was seen repeatedly, ten times or more. The chain uses TRBV20-1 and TRBJ2-5; 8 bases fit TRBD1. The CDR3 has 17 residues. J was trimmed by 7 bases and V by 2 bases; bases with no gene match: 18. The germline CDR1 and CDR2 sequences are DFQATT and SNEGSKA (reference sequence). As DNA, the CDR3 is TGCAGTGCTAGATTGCCCATGACAGGGGTCCAAATGGGGACCCAGTACTTC. This translates into CSARLPMTGVQMGTQYF.

This clonotype was recorded at least ten times. V is TRBV5-1 and J is TRBJ2-7; no firm D call. Trimming shortened V by 4 bases and J by 1 base, and 15 bases separated the two germline ends. The CDR3 has 15 residues. Germline loops: CDR1 SGHRS, CDR2 YFSETQ. The CDR3 loop reads CASSGPHLPSYEQYF. CDR3 nucleotides: TGCGCCAGCAGCGGGCCCCATCTTCCTTCCTACGAGCAGTACTTC.

This rearrangement joins TRBV12-3 or TRBV12-4 to TRBJ1-2; weak D call: TRBD1 (5 bases). V was trimmed by 6 bases and J by 4 bases, leaving 15 bases between them. CDR3 length equals 14 residues. This CDR3 is CASSPEGMSYGYTF. CDR3 DNA: TGTGCCAGCAGCCCTGAGGGGATGAGCTATGGCTACACCTTC.

This clonotype was detected ten times or more. The V and J genes are TRBV7-2 and TRBJ2-7, with TRBD2 as a possible D gene (5 bases). Germline assignment: CDR1 SGHTA and CDR2 FQGNSA. This CDR3 has 13 amino acids. The ends were cut back, 0 bases at V and 11 bases at J, with 14 bases in the middle. CDR3 nucleotides: TGTGCCAGCAGCTTAGCGCTGAGGGCCCCGGAGTACTTC. Its protein is CASSLALRAPEYF.

The V call is TRBV11-2, the J call TRBJ2-7; a possible D gene is TRBD2 (6 bases). CDR1 SGHAT and CDR2 FQNNGV come from the germline V gene. This CDR3 is built from 17 residues. V lost 6 bases and J lost 0, with 21 bases in between. The CDR3 reads CASSRYGGNPSSYEQYF. The DNA for the CDR3 is TGTGCCAGCAGTCGTTATGGCGGGAACCCGAGCTCCTACGAGCAGTACTTC.

This clonotype was seen ten or more times. The chain recombines TRBV2 with TRBJ2-7; 11 nucleotides match TRBD2. Trimming took 7 bases from V and 5 from J; bases not matched to a gene: 10. CDR1 and CDR2 (germline): SNHLY, FYNNEI. This CDR3 is 15 amino acids long. Here the CDR3 DNA reads TGTGCCAGCAACGAAGGGACTAGCGGCGTTGACGAGCAGTACTTC. It specifies CASNEGTSGVDEQYF.

DNA of the CDR3: TGTGCCAGCAGCTCCACTCTCGGGGACACTGAAGCTTTCTTT. This translates into CASSSTLGDTEAFF. V is TRBV7-3 and J is TRBJ1-1; no clear D. This CDR3 has 14 amino acids. V was cut by 4 bases and J by 3 bases, with 12 bases left in between. Germline V gene lookup returns CDR1 SGHTA and CDR2 FQGTGA.

In this sample, this clonotype turned up many times. The chain couples TRBV12-3 or TRBV12-4 to TRBJ1-2; tentative D call: TRBD1 (5 bases). The CDR3 is 13 amino acids. Between the trimmed V and J ends, which lost 3 bases and 8 bases, there was a span of 13 bases. Here the CDR3 DNA reads TGTGCCAGCAGTTTTGAGGGGCGGTCGGGCTACACCTTC. Translating it yields CASSFEGRSGYTF.

This clonotype was found many times. J is TRBJ2-5 and V is TRBV24-1; no reliable D call. Trimming shortened V by 5 bases and J by 1 base, and 13 bases separated the two germline ends. Germline loops: CDR1 KGHDR, CDR2 SFDVKD. The CDR3 is made up of 15 amino acids. The CDR3 region has the DNA TGTGCCACCAGTGCCTACCTTCCGGGCCAAGAGACCCAGTACTTC. Translating gives CATSAYLPGQETQYF.

The chain is built from TRBV11-1 and TRBJ2-5; D unresolved. Germline CDR1 is SGHAT and CDR2 is FQDESV (reference sequence). V was shortened by 8 bases and J by 5 bases, with 27 bases between the two germline ends. This CDR3 region has 17 residues. The CDR3 is CASGSLLVSIDTETQYF. CDR3 in DNA: TGTGCCAGCGGCAGCCTTCTAGTGTCGATAGATACGGAGACCCAGTACTTC. Full variable domain (missing parts from reference TRBV11-1 and TRBJ2-5): EAEVAQSPRYKITEKSQAVAFWCDPISGHATLYWYRQILGQGPELLVQFQDESVVDDSQLPKDRFSAERLKGVDSTLKIQPAELGDSAMYLCASGSLLVSIDTETQYFGPGTRLLVL.